Listed below are T cell receptor beta chains from one sample, sequenced in a study of blood T cell repertoires in COVID-19. Only in-frame clones appear in the TCRdb table, and some are missing; sequencing was by immunoSEQ multiplex PCR. The table records roughly 52,000 clones, approximately 90% of them present only once. Sequences were obtained from peripheral blood. All receptors derive from a man aged 45-65 years with acute or convalescent COVID-19. Both conserved end residues are part of each CDR3. The D gene is left open where the match is weak. Size is stated for part of the rows, as once, few or many counts, or as a class when the clone is expanded.

V,D,size,J,CDR3,DNA
TRBV24-1,-,-,TRBJ2-1,CATSDFGETADNEQFF,TGTGCCACCAGTGATTTCGGCGAGACGGCGGACAATGAGCAGTTCTTC
TRBV19,-,-,TRBJ1-3,CATKQGPTSGNTIYF,TGTGCCACTAAACAGGGCCCCACCTCTGGAAACACCATATATTTT
TRBV4-1,TRBD1,-,TRBJ1-1,CASSGRQGGPEAFF,TGCGCCAGCAGCGGCCGACAGGGTGGGCCTGAAGCTTTCTTT
TRBV5-1,TRBD1,-,TRBJ2-1,CASSLTLGTGEYNEQFF,TGCGCCAGCAGCTTGACCCTCGGGACAGGGGAATACAATGAGCAGTTCTTC
TRBV7-9,-,-,TRBJ2-7,CASSFGGLGSYEQYF,TGTGCCAGCAGCTTTGGGGGCCTAGGGTCCTACGAGCAGTACTTC
TRBV18,TRBD1,-,TRBJ1-1,CASSEDRANTEAFF,TGTGCCAGCTCAGAAGACAGGGCGAACACTGAAGCTTTCTTT
TRBV24-1,-,-,TRBJ1-5,CATSDLFDSGGYHKPPQHF,TGTGCCACCAGTGATTTGTTCGATTCCGGCGGCTATCACAAACCGCCCCAGCATTTT
TRBV10-2,-,-,TRBJ1-1,CASSESLGAGGTEAFF,TGCGCCAGCAGTGAGTCGTTAGGGGCTGGTGGGACTGAAGCTTTCTTT
TRBV15,TRBD2,-,TRBJ2-4,CATSRVSGGTSHIQYF,TGTGCCACCAGCAGGGTTAGCGGGGGGACCTCACACATTCAGTACTTC
TRBV6-5,TRBD2,few,TRBJ2-5,CASSYGGEQTQYF,TGTGCCAGCAGTTACGGGGGGGAGCAGACCCAGTACTTC
TRBV3-1/TRBV3-2,TRBD1,-,TRBJ1-6,CASSYVIGTGSSPLHF,TGTGCCAGCAGCTATGTAATTGGGACAGGGAGTTCACCCCTCCACTTT
TRBV7-8,-,-,TRBJ1-5,CASSLVAGSNQPQHF,TGTGCCAGCAGCTTAGTGGCAGGTAGCAATCAGCCCCAGCATTTT
TRBV7-9,TRBD2,-,TRBJ2-2,CARERGNTGELFF,TGTGCCAGGGAGCGGGGGAACACCGGGGAGCTGTTTTTT
TRBV19,-,-,TRBJ2-7,CASSIFGSGYEQYF,TGTGCCAGTAGTATATTCGGGAGTGGCTACGAGCAGTACTTC
TRBV2,-,-,TRBJ1-1,CASSPPRGSTEAFF,TGTGCCAGCAGTCCTCCCCGAGGTAGTACTGAAGCTTTCTTT
TRBV11-2,TRBD1,-,TRBJ2-5,CASSLRKAAGGETQYF,TGTGCCAGCAGCTTAAGGAAGGCGGCAGGGGGAGAGACCCAGTACTTC
TRBV7-8,TRBD1,-,TRBJ1-2,CASTIQGYGYTF,TGTGCCAGCACCATACAGGGGTATGGCTACACCTTC
TRBV9,-,-,TRBJ2-5,CASSVAGYQETQYF,TGTGCCAGCAGCGTAGCAGGGTACCAAGAGACCCAGTACTTC
TRBV5-1,TRBD1,-,TRBJ1-1,CASSPGQGDEAFF,TGCGCCAGCAGCCCGGGACAGGGGGATGAAGCTTTCTTT
TRBV20-1,-,-,TRBJ2-7,CSALGGYEQYF,TGCAGTGCCCTAGGGGGCTACGAGCAGTACTTC
TRBV7-9,TRBD2,-,TRBJ2-1,CASSPASGPHNEQFF,TGTGCCAGCAGCCCGGCTAGCGGACCACACAATGAGCAGTTCTTC
TRBV3-1/TRBV3-2,-,-,TRBJ1-3,CASSHLRSSGNTIYF,TGTGCCAGCAGCCACCTTAGGAGCTCTGGAAACACCATATATTTT
TRBV7-8,-,-,TRBJ1-1,CASSLAEWNTEAFF,TGTGCCAGCAGCTTAGCGGAGTGGAACACTGAAGCTTTCTTT
TRBV3-1/TRBV3-2,TRBD2,-,TRBJ2-5,CASSPKNRLAGGPIQETQYF,TGTGCCAGCAGCCCCAAGAATAGGCTAGCGGGGGGCCCGATCCAAGAGACCCAGTACTTC
TRBV6-5,TRBD1,-,TRBJ2-7,CASSYGDRLYEQYF,TGTGCCAGCAGTTACGGGGACAGGCTCTACGAGCAGTACTTC
TRBV27,TRBD1,-,TRBJ1-6,CASSLSPTGGHNSPLHF,TGTGCCAGCAGTTTAAGCCCTACAGGGGGCCATAATTCACCCCTCCACTTT
TRBV5-6,-,-,TRBJ2-7,CASSLGDRAGALSYEQYF,TGTGCCAGCAGCTTGGGGGACAGAGCGGGAGCGCTCTCCTACGAGCAGTACTTC
TRBV6-5,-,-,TRBJ1-6,CASSYGSSYNSPLHF,TGTGCCAGCAGTTACGGGAGCTCCTATAATTCACCCCTCCACTTT
TRBV4-1,-,-,TRBJ1-2,CASSQVWRGYGYTF,TGCGCCAGCAGCCAAGTATGGAGGGGCTATGGCTACACCTTC
TRBV7-3,-,few,TRBJ2-1,CASSLGGKDEQFF,TGTGCCAGCAGCTTAGGAGGGAAGGATGAGCAGTTCTTC
TRBV27,TRBD1,-,TRBJ2-7,CASSLGTGGEQYF,TGTGCCAGCAGTTTAGGGACAGGGGGAGAGCAGTACTTC
TRBV27,TRBD2,-,TRBJ2-1,CASSLREGNEQFF,TGTGCCAGCAGTTTAAGGGAGGGCAATGAGCAGTTCTTC
TRBV19,-,-,TRBJ2-1,CASREGLGADEQFF,TGTGCCAGTAGGGAGGGCCTGGGTGCCGATGAGCAGTTCTTC
TRBV11-1,-,-,TRBJ2-2,CASSGEYTRTGELFF,TGTGCCAGCAGCGGAGAATACACGAGAACCGGGGAGCTGTTTTTT
TRBV5-5,-,-,TRBJ2-2,CASSLEGRGELFF,TGTGCCAGCAGCTTGGAAGGGAGGGGGGAGCTGTTTTTT
TRBV28,-,-,TRBJ1-2,CASSFRGNFPGYTF,TGTGCCAGCAGTTTTCGGGGGAATTTCCCTGGCTACACCTTC
TRBV28,TRBD2,-,TRBJ2-1,CATLSGRADRNEQFF,TGTGCCACCCTTAGCGGGAGGGCCGATCGGAATGAGCAGTTCTTC
TRBV5-1,TRBD1,-,TRBJ2-3,CASSPGQFTDTQYF,TGCGCCAGCAGTCCGGGACAGTTCACAGATACGCAGTATTTT
TRBV5-8,TRBD1,-,TRBJ1-5,CASSSGTGVYSNQPQHF,TGTGCCAGCAGTTCCGGGACAGGGGTTTATAGCAATCAGCCCCAGCATTTT
TRBV5-4,TRBD1,-,TRBJ1-2,CASSLVGQGGYGYTF,TGTGCCAGCAGCTTGGTAGGACAGGGCGGCTATGGCTACACCTTC
TRBV6-5,TRBD1,-,TRBJ1-5,CASSWDRNQPQHF,TGTGCCAGCAGTTGGGACAGGAATCAGCCCCAGCATTTT
TRBV6-5,TRBD2,-,TRBJ2-7,CASRPGTSLYEQYF,TGTGCCAGCAGGCCCGGGACTAGTTTGTACGAGCAGTACTTC
TRBV19,TRBD1,once,TRBJ1-5,CASSIVRGGEVNQPQHF,TGTGCCAGTAGTATAGTGAGAGGGGGCGAAGTCAATCAGCCCCAGCATTTT
TRBV5-1,-,once,TRBJ1-2,CASSLVGQNSYGYTF,TGCGCCAGCAGCTTGGTAGGACAGAACAGCTATGGCTACACCTTC
TRBV5-4,-,-,TRBJ2-5,CASSEQETQYF,TGTGCCAGCAGCGAGCAAGAGACCCAGTACTTC
TRBV6-5,-,-,TRBJ2-3,CASSSGDTQYF,TGTGCCAGCAGTTCAGGAGATACGCAGTATTTT
TRBV10-3,TRBD2,once,TRBJ2-3,CAISVSGPTDTQYF,TGTGCCATCAGTGTTAGCGGGCCCACAGATACGCAGTATTTT
TRBV30,-,-,TRBJ1-5,CAWSEWDKTRAQPQHF,TGTGCCTGGAGTGAATGGGATAAGACCAGGGCTCAGCCCCAGCATTTT
TRBV5-1,TRBD2,-,TRBJ2-1,CASMREQSYNEQFF,TGCGCCAGCATGCGGGAGCAGTCCTACAATGAGCAGTTCTTC
TRBV2,TRBD1,few,TRBJ1-1,CASSTDRGNTEAFF,TGTGCCAGCAGTACCGACAGGGGGAACACTGAAGCTTTCTTT
TRBV25-1,TRBD1,-,TRBJ1-4,CASSVPDRGSRKLFF,TGTGCCAGCAGTGTGCCGGACAGGGGATCTCGAAAACTGTTTTTT
TRBV5-1,-,-,TRBJ1-1,CASSLAPGGTEAFF,TGCGCCAGCAGCTTGGCCCCGGGGGGCACTGAAGCTTTCTTT
TRBV28,TRBD1,-,TRBJ2-1,CAITRGQGTNEQFF,TGTGCCATCACCCGGGGACAGGGGACCAATGAGCAGTTCTTC
TRBV24-1,-,-,TRBJ2-3,CATSDFPEDTQYF,TGTGCCACCAGTGATTTCCCGGAGGATACGCAGTATTTT
TRBV18,-,-,TRBJ1-2,CASSPSNTGLNYGYTF,TGTGCCAGCTCACCATCCAATACAGGGCTCAACTATGGCTACACCTTC
TRBV5-1,-,-,TRBJ1-3,CASSLETYGSGNTIYF,TGCGCCAGCAGCTTGGAGACATACGGATCAGGAAACACCATATATTTT
TRBV28,-,-,TRBJ2-7,CASSPFAYEQYF,TGTGCCAGCAGTCCCTTCGCCTACGAGCAGTACTTC
TRBV10-3,-,-,TRBJ2-5,CAISESNREFQETQYF,TGTGCCATCAGTGAGTCGAACAGGGAGTTTCAAGAGACCCAGTACTTC
TRBV4-1,-,-,TRBJ1-2,CASSQGERSYTF,TGCGCCAGCAGCCAAGGGGAGAGGAGCTACACCTTC
TRBV5-1,-,-,TRBJ2-2,CASSLIAGTGELFF,TGCGCCAGCAGCTTGATTGCGGGCACCGGGGAGCTGTTTTTT